The rows below give T cell receptor beta chains drawn from one sample of a study of shared clonotypes between healthy human individuals. Profiling relied on immunoSEQ multiplex PCR, and the TCRdb table lists in-frame clones only, not all of them. Of 2,500,000 or so clones listed, approximately 93% are singletons. Material for sequencing was naive CD4+ T cells from PBMCs. These receptors all stem from a man younger than 30 in good health. Some clones in this sample may be carry-over from other donors' samples. The CDR3 runs from the conserved cysteine through the conserved F or W. D genes are given only for firm matches. Only some rows state a clone size, as once, few, many or a class for expanded clones.

>TRBD2|.|TRBJ2-1|TRBV10-3
TGTGCCATAGGTACTAGCCGAGGGGCGGGAGCCTCCCCTGAAGACAATGAGCAGTTCTTC
CAIGTSRGAGASPEDNEQFF
>.|.|TRBJ2-5|TRBV9
TGTGCCAGCAGCGTGGAGGGACGCTTTCAGGAGACCCAGTACTTC
CASSVEGRFQETQYF
>TRBD1|.|TRBJ1-5|TRBV27
TGTGCCAGCAGTTCACCGGGACAGCCTAATCAGCCCCAGCATTTT
CASSSPGQPNQPQHF
>TRBD1|.|TRBJ1-1|TRBV6-5
TGTGCCAGCAGTTACTCGACAGGGGCCGGAAATGAAGCTTTCTTT
CASSYSTGAGNEAFF
>.|.|TRBJ2-6|TRBV6-6
TGTGCCACCTCCGGGGGCTCTGGGGCCAACGTCCTGACTTTC
CATSGGSGANVLTF
>.|.|TRBJ1-2|TRBV28
TGTGCCAGCAGCTCTACTAACAGTTATGGCTACACCTTC
CASSSTNSYGYTF
>.|.|TRBJ1-4|TRBV7-3
TGTGCCAGCAGCTTTGCCGGGACTACTAATGAAAAACTGTTTTTT
CASSFAGTTNEKLFF
>TRBD2|.|TRBJ2-7|TRBV5-1
TGCGCCAGCAGCAGAACCGGGACTAGCGGACAGTCCTACGAGCAGTACTTC
CASSRTGTSGQSYEQYF
>TRBD2|.|TRBJ2-3|TRBV4-2
TGTGCCAGCAGCCGCGGACTAGCGGGTGGAGTAGGATTGAGCACAGATACGCAGTATTTT
CASSRGLAGGVGLSTDTQYF
>.|.|TRBJ1-1|TRBV19
TGTGCCAGTACTCCCAGCGAGTGGAGGGGTGAAGCTTTCTTT
CASTPSEWRGEAFF
>.|.|TRBJ2-2|TRBV7-2
TGTGCCAGCAGCTTAGCCGGGACCGGGGAGCTGTTTTTT
CASSLAGTGELFF
>.|.|TRBJ1-1|TRBV6-5
TGTGCCAGCAGTTTGGGCGGTAGGGTAACTGAAGCTTTCTTT
CASSLGGRVTEAFF
>.|.|TRBJ2-7|TRBV6-5
TGTGCCAGCACTAGCCCCTATGGATCCTACGAGCAGTACTTC
CASTSPYGSYEQYF
>TRBD1|.|TRBJ1-2|TRBV9
TGTGCCAGCAGCGAAACTCCGGGACAGGGAGTAGGTGGCTACACCTTC
CASSETPGQGVGGYTF
>.|.|TRBJ2-7|TRBV23-1
TGCGCCAGCAGTCAATACCGTGGGGTCTACGAGCAGTACTTC
CASSQYRGVYEQYF
>.|.|TRBJ2-7|TRBV5-6
TGTGCCAGCAGCCGATGGGCCTCGGACGAGCAGTACTTC
CASSRWASDEQYF
>TRBD1|.|TRBJ2-1|TRBV25-1
TGTGCCAGCAGGGCACAGGGGACTGAGCAGTTCTTC
CASRAQGTEQFF
>.|.|TRBJ2-1|TRBV4-3
TGCGCCAGCAGCCAAGACCTGAACTCCTACAATGAGCAGTTCTTC
CASSQDLNSYNEQFF
>.|.|TRBJ1-1|TRBV7-9
TGTGCCAGCACCAACCCGAGGGGGGCTCGGAGCACTGAAGCTTTCTTT
CASTNPRGARSTEAFF
>.|.|TRBJ2-1|TRBV29-1
TGCAGCGTTGACGACTCTTCCTACAATGAGCAGTTCTTC
CSVDDSSYNEQFF
>TRBD1|.|TRBJ2-6|TRBV11-3
TGTGCCAGCAGCTTAGATGGGACAGGGGTCAATGGGGCCAACGTCCTGACTTTC
CASSLDGTGVNGANVLTF
>.|.|TRBJ2-1|TRBV18
TGTGCCAGCTCACAGGGGGGGAGTGTCGAGCAGTTCTTC
CASSQGGSVEQFF
>.|.|TRBJ1-3|TRBV7-9
TGTGCCAGCAGCTTACTCCCGGGAAACACCATATATTTT
CASSLLPGNTIYF
>TRBD1|.|TRBJ1-2|TRBV29-1
TGCAGCGCCGTAGGGGGCGGAGGCTACACCTTC
CSAVGGGGYTF
>.|.|TRBJ2-5|TRBV5-1
TGCGCCAGCAGCTTCCAAACCGGCGTTCAAACCTGGAAGACCCAGTACTTC
CASSFQTGVQTWKTQYF
>.|.|TRBJ2-5|TRBV7-2
TGTGCCAGCAGCTTAGCGGGGTACCAAGAGACCCAGTACTTC
CASSLAGYQETQYF
>TRBD2|.|TRBJ2-7|TRBV11-2
TGTGCCAGCAGTGTTAGGGGAGGGATAGGCGAGCAGTACTTC
CASSVRGGIGEQYF
>.|.|TRBJ1-1|TRBV7-2
TGTGCCAGCAGCTTAGATTATTGGGGGGCGGGGAACACTGAAGCTTTCTTT
CASSLDYWGAGNTEAFF
>TRBD2|.|TRBJ2-7|TRBV7-2
TGTGCCAGCAGCTTATTTAGCGGGAGTGCCGGCGAGCAGTACTTC
CASSLFSGSAGEQYF
>.|.|TRBJ2-1|TRBV7-3
TGTGCCAGCAGGTCGTCGGGGGCCTACAATGAGCAGTTCTTC
CASRSSGAYNEQFF
>.|.|TRBJ1-2|TRBV9
TGTGCCAGCAGCGTAGGTCCGGAGGCCTGGGGCTACACCTTC
CASSVGPEAWGYTF
>.|.|TRBJ2-7|TRBV5-1
TGCGCCAGCAGCCTGAGACAACGGGGCTACGAGCAGTACTTC
CASSLRQRGYEQYF
>TRBD2|.|TRBJ2-3|TRBV7-2
TGTGCCAGCAGCTTAGACCTAGCGGGAGATACGCAGTATTTT
CASSLDLAGDTQYF
>TRBD2|.|TRBJ2-7|TRBV18
TGTGCCAGCTCACCACCGGCTAGCGGGAGTTACGAGCAGTACTTC
CASSPPASGSYEQYF
>.|.|TRBJ2-1|TRBV29-1
TGCAGCGCCCAAGCCAGAAGCTCCTACAATGAGCAGTTCTTC
CSAQARSSYNEQFF
>TRBD2|.|TRBJ2-7|TRBV30
TGTGCCCAATCCTCTAGCGGGTTATACGAGCAGTACTTC
CAQSSSGLYEQYF
>.|.|TRBJ1-4|TRBV2
TGTGCCAGCAGTGAAGAAATCGGGGGAAATGAAAAACTGTTTTTT
CASSEEIGGNEKLFF
>.|.|TRBJ2-3|TRBV5-1
TGCGCCAGCAGCTTGGTGAGGGGGACAGATACGCAGTATTTT
CASSLVRGTDTQYF
>TRBD1|few|TRBJ2-1|TRBV5-1
TGCGCCAGCAGCTTGGGACAGGGTTTGTACAATGAGCAGTTCTTC
CASSLGQGLYNEQFF
>TRBD2|.|TRBJ2-7|TRBV28
TGTGCCAGCAGCCCGCCCGGGACTAGATTCTACGAGCAGTACTTC
CASSPPGTRFYEQYF
>.|few|TRBJ2-5|TRBV5-4
TGTGCCAGCAGCTTGGAGACCCAGTACTTC
CASSLETQYF
>TRBD1|.|TRBJ1-2|TRBV10-3
TGTGCCATCAGTGAGTCCGCCGGGACAGATATCGGCGGCTACACCTTC
CAISESAGTDIGGYTF
>TRBD1|.|TRBJ2-3|TRBV9
TGTGCCAGCAGCCCGAACAGGGGAGGCACAGATACGCAGTATTTT
CASSPNRGGTDTQYF
>.|.|TRBJ1-1|TRBV5-1
TGCGCCAGCAGCTTGGAGCAGGCCGGGCGAACTGAAGCTTTCTTT
CASSLEQAGRTEAFF
>TRBD1|.|TRBJ1-2|TRBV2
TGTGCCAGCAGTGTGAGGGACAGGCCGATTCGGGGCTACACCTTC
CASSVRDRPIRGYTF
>.|.|TRBJ1-3|TRBV7-2
TGTGCCAGCAGCCCCAGGACAGCGGCGGGAAACACCATATATTTT
CASSPRTAAGNTIYF
>.|.|TRBJ1-3|TRBV7-9
TGTGCCAGCGGGGGACCGATTGCCTCTGGAAACACCATATATTTT
CASGGPIASGNTIYF
>TRBD1|.|TRBJ1-1|TRBV18
TGTGCCAGCTCACCCCGGACAGGGATTGGGGACACTGAAGCTTTCTTT
CASSPRTGIGDTEAFF
>TRBD1|.|TRBJ2-5|TRBV28
TGTGCCAGCAGTTCCGAAGGGACAGGGGGGGTTAGGGAGACCCAGTACTTC
CASSSEGTGGVRETQYF
>.|.|TRBJ2-1|TRBV5-1
TGCGCCAGCAGCGGGCTCCCCCACAATGAGCAGTTCTTC
CASSGLPHNEQFF
>TRBD2|.|TRBJ2-7|TRBV9
TGTGCCAGCAGCGTAGATGGCGGGAGCTCCTACGAGCAGTACTTC
CASSVDGGSSYEQYF
>.|.|TRBJ2-7|TRBV11-3
TGTGCCAGCAGCTTAGCGGCGGTCTCCGAGCAGTACTTC
CASSLAAVSEQYF
>.|.|TRBJ2-7|TRBV28
TGTGCCAGCAGTTTAGGGGACGGAGCCTACGAGCAGTACTTC
CASSLGDGAYEQYF
>.|.|TRBJ2-1|TRBV14
TGTGCCAGCAGCCCCAACTACTCCTACAATGAGCAGTTCTTC
CASSPNYSYNEQFF